This TCR beta chain derives from a study of T cells expressing NK-cell markers. A note on this clonotype: The antigen is unknown.

What made the TCR beta cDNA was 5'RACE template switching with UMIs. TCRdb processed the 5' RACE reads again and assigns one entry to each CDR3 protein, with no DNA. The sample shows 350,000 to 450,000 distinct CDR3 sequences, and roughly 5.2% sits with its ten largest clones. Study results and caveats: CD8+ T cells in a handful of donors included dominant NKG2C+ clonotypes at about 1.0-7.5%.

The sequence was obtained from a man aged 18-75 years in good health. Sequenced input: blood T cells: a sorted CD56 or NKG2C T cell subset, CD4+ or CD8+ T cells, or bulk PBMC T cells (not recorded which).

The CDR3 loop is CASSFGQDGLTQYF. J is TRBJ2-5 and V is TRBV5-1. The CDR3 totals 14 residues. Germline CDR1 is SGHRS and CDR2 is YFSETQ.